This T cell receptor (beta chain) comes out of a study of blood T cell repertoires in COVID-19. Study-wide background: Sources were T cells, B-cell-depleted T cells, or PBMCs; the material itself was cDNA or gDNA.

TCRdb's table, derived via immunoSEQ multiplex PCR, lists solely in-frame clones and lacks some. The sample carries 130,000 or so clones, around 89% recorded once. The ends lost 3 bases at V and 7 bases at J; junction bases unmatched: 5. The CDR3 runs 14 residues. Looked up from germline, CDR1 is ENHRY and CDR2 is SYGVKD. This chain links TRBV10-3 with TRBJ2-1, with TRBD2 matching over 8 bases. Sequenced: peripheral blood. The receptor was isolated from a human donor in a cohort sampled during active COVID-19. The CDR3 bases are TGTGCCATCAGTGAAAGGACTAGCCCAAATGAGCAGTTCTTC. Encoded protein: CAISERTSPNEQFF.